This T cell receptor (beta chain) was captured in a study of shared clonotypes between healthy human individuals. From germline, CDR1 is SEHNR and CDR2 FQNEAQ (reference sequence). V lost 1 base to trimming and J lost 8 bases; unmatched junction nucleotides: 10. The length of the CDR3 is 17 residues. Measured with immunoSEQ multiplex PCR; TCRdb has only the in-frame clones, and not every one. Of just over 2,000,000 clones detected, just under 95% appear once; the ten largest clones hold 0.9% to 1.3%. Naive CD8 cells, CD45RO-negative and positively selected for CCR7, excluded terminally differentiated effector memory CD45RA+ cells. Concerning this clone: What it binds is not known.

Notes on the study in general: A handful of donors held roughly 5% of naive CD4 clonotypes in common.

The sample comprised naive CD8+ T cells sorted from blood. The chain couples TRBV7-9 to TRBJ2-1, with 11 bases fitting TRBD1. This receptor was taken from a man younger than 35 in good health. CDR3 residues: CASSLGFGQGAMDEQFF. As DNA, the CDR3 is TGTGCCAGCAGCTTAGGGTTCGGACAGGGGGCGATGGATGAGCAGTTCTTC.